Listed below are T cell receptor beta chains from one sample, sequenced in a study of monozygotic twins with inflammatory bowel disease. TCRdb reprocessed the 5' RACE reads, keeping one entry per CDR3 protein, no DNA. Its table lists 400,000 to 500,000 distinct CDR3 sequences. Input material: blood. These receptors were collected from a human donor with ulcerative colitis or Crohn's disease, or a healthy co-twin of an affected twin (not recorded which). CDR3s include the opening cysteine and the closing phenylalanine or tryptophan. Fields, in order: CDR3 protein, V gene, J gene.

CSASGVAGTNYGYTF	TRBV20-1	TRBJ1-2
CASSRDRSEDTQYF	TRBV5-5	TRBJ2-3
CASSLASGGGYGYTF	TRBV11-2	TRBJ1-2
CASTPGAGLQGTKNIQYF	TRBV18	TRBJ2-4
CASSQSGSFNQPQHF	TRBV7-2	TRBJ1-5
CASSREEGRYEQYF	TRBV12-3/TRBV12-4	TRBJ2-7
CASTFTGTSGTGELFF	TRBV28	TRBJ2-2
CASSEVAGASGGELFF	TRBV7-3	TRBJ2-2
CASSTGTTGTGNTIYF	TRBV5-1	TRBJ1-3
CASSSGLASSYNEQFF	TRBV7-6	TRBJ2-1
CASSVGVMNTEAFF	TRBV9	TRBJ1-1
CAIRTRDRGPTDTQYF	TRBV10-3	TRBJ2-3
CASSLAATGGRQPQHF	TRBV7-2	TRBJ1-5
CASSQVGTDPYEQYF	TRBV4-1	TRBJ2-7
CASSLRDNTGELFF	TRBV5-1	TRBJ2-2
CASSFSQGTEQFF	TRBV5-1	TRBJ2-1
CASSQDHRPRGTDTQYF	TRBV4-3	TRBJ2-3
CASNPTGGTHYGYTF	TRBV7-2	TRBJ1-2
CASSRTDRQTTFF	TRBV11-2	TRBJ1-1
CASRTKLGMFANTGELFF	TRBV11-2	TRBJ2-2
CASSDVYNSPLHF	TRBV18	TRBJ1-6
CASSLVGGDTSYNEQFF	TRBV13	TRBJ2-1